This T cell receptor beta chain was recovered during a study of T cell responses to AZD1222 COVID-19 vaccine. The study pooled second doses at about 4 or about 12 weeks. TCRdb's copy holds only in-frame clones and misses some; the assay was immunoSEQ multiplex PCR. This table holds roughly 200,000 clones, approximately 93% found once. The CDR3 runs 13 residues. CDR1 and CDR2 (germline): ENHRY, SYGVKD. V was cut by 9 bases and J by 7 bases, with 15 bases left in between. Regarding this clone: Its antigen is currently unknown.

Study findings and constraints: Unmutated variant regions reportedly attract nearly half of all spike-specific TCRs.

The TCR was taken from an adult who received the AZD1222 COVID-19 vaccine. The sample in question was peripheral blood, obtained 28 days after the second AZD1222 dose. The chain is built from TRBV10-3 and TRBJ1-4; unclear D gene. The CDR3 DNA is TGTGCCATGGCACCGAGGGAGGGTGAAAAACTGTTTTTT. Protein: CAMAPREGEKLFF.